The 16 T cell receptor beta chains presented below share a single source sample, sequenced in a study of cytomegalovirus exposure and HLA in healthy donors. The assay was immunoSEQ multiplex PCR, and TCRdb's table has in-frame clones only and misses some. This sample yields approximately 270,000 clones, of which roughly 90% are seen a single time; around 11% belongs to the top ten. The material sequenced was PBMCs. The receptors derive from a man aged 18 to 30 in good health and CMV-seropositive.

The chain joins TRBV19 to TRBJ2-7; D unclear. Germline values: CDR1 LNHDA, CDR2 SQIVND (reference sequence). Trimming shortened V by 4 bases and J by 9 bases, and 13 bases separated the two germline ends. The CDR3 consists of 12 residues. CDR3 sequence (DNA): TGTGCCAGTAGTAACGCTCGGCTGGGGCAGTACTTC. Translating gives CASSNARLGQYF.

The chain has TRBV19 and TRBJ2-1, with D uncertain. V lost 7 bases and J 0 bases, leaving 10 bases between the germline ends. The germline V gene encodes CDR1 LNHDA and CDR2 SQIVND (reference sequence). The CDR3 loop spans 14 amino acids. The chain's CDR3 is CASMIGDSYNEQFF. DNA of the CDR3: TGTGCCAGTATGATTGGGGACTCCTACAATGAGCAGTTCTTC.

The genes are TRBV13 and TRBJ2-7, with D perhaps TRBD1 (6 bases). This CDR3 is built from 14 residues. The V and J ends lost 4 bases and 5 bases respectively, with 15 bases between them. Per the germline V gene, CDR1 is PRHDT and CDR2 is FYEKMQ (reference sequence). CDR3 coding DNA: TGTGCCAGCAGCTGGGGACAAATGGGCCACGAGCAGTACTTC. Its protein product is CASSWGQMGHEQYF. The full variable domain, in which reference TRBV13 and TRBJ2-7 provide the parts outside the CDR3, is AAGVIQSPRHLIKEKRETATLKCYPIPRHDTVYWYQQGPGQDPQFLISFYEKMQSDKGSIPDRFSAQQFSDYHSELNMSSLELGDSALYFCASSWGQMGHEQYFGPGTRLTVT.

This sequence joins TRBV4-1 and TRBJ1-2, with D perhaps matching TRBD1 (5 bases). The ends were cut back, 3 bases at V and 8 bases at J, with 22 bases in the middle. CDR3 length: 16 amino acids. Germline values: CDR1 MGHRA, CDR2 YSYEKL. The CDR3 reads CASSQPGTPVARGYTF. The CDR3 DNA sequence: TGCGCCAGCAGCCAGCCCGGGACCCCGGTGGCCCGCGGCTACACCTTC.

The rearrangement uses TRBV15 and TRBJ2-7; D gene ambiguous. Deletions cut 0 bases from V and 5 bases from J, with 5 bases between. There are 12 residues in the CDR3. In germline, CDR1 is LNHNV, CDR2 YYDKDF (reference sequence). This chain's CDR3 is CATSRDWDEQYF. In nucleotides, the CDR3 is TGTGCCACCAGCAGAGATTGGGACGAGCAGTACTTC.

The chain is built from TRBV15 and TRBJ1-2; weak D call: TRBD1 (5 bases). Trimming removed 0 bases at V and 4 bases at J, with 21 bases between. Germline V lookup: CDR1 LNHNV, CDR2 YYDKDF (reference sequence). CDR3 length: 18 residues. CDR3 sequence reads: CATSRDYSWARGGYGYTF. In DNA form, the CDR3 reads TGTGCCACCAGCAGAGATTACTCTTGGGCGCGGGGGGGCTATGGCTACACCTTC. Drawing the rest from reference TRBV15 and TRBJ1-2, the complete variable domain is DAMVIQNPRYQVTQFGKPVTLSCSQTLNHNVMYWYQQKSSQAPKLLFHYYDKDFNNEADTPDNFQSRRPNTSFCFLDIRSPGLGDTAMYLCATSRDYSWARGGYGYTFGSGTRLTVV.

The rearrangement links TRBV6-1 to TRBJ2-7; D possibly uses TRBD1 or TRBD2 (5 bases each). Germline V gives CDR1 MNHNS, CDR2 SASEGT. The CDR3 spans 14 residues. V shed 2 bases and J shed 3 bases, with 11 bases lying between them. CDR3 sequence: CASSEQGVSYEQYF. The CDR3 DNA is TGTGCCAGCAGTGAACAGGGAGTGAGCTACGAGCAGTACTTC.

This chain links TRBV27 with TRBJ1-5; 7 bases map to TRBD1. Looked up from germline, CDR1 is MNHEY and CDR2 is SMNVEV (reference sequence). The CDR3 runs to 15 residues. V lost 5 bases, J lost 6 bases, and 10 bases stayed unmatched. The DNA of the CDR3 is TGTGCCAGCAGTCCCCGGGCACAGGGGATTCAGCCCCAGCATTTT. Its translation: CASSPRAQGIQPQHF.

The CDR3 reads CASRGAPSYEQYF. The CDR3, as DNA: TGTGCCAGCAGGGGCGCCCCGTCCTACGAGCAGTACTTC. This rearrangement joins TRBV28 to TRBJ2-7; no firm D call. V gave up 6 bases and J gave up 1 base, with 10 bases separating them. The germline V gene has CDR1 MDHEN and CDR2 SYDVKM. The length of the CDR3 is 13 residues.

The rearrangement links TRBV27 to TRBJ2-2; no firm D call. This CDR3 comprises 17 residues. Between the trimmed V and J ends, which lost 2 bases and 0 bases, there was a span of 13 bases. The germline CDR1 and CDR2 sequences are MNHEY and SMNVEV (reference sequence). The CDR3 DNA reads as TGTGCCAGCAGTTTAAACCGCTTTACCTCGAACACCGGGGAGCTGTTTTTT. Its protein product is CASSLNRFTSNTGELFF.

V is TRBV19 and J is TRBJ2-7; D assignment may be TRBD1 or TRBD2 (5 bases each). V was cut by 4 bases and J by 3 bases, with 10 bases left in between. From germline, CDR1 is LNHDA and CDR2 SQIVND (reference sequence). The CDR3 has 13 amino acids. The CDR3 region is CASSNRDGYEQYF. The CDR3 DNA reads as TGTGCCAGTAGTAATAGGGACGGCTACGAGCAGTACTTC.

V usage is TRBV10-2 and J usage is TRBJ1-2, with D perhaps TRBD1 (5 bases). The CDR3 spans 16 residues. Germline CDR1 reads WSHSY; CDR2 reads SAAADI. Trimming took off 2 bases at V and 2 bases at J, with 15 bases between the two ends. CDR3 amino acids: CASSETQVVLNYGYTF. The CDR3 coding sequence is TGCGCCAGCAGTGAGACACAGGTCGTCTTGAACTATGGCTACACCTTC.

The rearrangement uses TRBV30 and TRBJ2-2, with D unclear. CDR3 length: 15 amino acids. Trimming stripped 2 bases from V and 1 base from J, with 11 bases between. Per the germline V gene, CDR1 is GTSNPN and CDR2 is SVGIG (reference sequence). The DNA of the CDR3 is TGTGCCTGGAGTCTAATAGCAGGGAACACCGGGGAGCTGTTTTTT. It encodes CAWSLIAGNTGELFF.

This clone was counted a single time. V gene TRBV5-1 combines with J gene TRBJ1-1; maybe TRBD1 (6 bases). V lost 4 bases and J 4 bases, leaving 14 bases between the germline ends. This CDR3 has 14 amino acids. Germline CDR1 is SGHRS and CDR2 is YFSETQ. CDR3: CASSADSYSTEAFF. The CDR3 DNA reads TGCGCCAGCAGCGCGGACAGTTATTCCACTGAAGCTTTCTTT.

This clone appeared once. Here the CDR3 reads CASSALTENYGYTF. The CDR3 nucleotides are TGTGCCAGCTCAGCCCTGACAGAGAACTATGGCTACACCTTC. This rearrangement joins TRBV18 to TRBJ1-2, with a possible D match to TRBD1 (5 bases). CDR1 is KGHSH and CDR2 is LQKENI in the germline V gene. V lost 5 bases to trimming and J lost 2 bases, with 12 bases between them. The CDR3 covers 14 residues.

The CDR3 nucleotides read TGTGCCAGCAGCAGGGACGGTAAAGCTGCCATATATTTT. As protein: CASSRDGKAAIYF. The chain links TRBV6-5 to TRBJ1-3, with TRBD1 as a possible D gene (5 bases). CDR3 size: 13 residues. V dropped 6 bases and J dropped 11 bases, with 17 bases sitting between them. Looked up from germline, CDR1 is MNHEY and CDR2 is SVGAGI.